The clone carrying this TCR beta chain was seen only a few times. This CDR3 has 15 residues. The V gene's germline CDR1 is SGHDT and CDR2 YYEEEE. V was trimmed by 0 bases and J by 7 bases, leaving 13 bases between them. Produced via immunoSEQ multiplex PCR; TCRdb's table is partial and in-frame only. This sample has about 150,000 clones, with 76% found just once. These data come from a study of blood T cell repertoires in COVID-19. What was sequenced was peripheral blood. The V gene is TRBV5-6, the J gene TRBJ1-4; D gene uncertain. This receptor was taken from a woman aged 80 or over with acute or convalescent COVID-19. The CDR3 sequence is CASSLGDTLIEKLFF. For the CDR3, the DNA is TGTGCCAGCAGCTTGGGAGACACACTTATTGAAAAACTGTTTTTT.